These T cell receptor beta chains were read from a single sample in a study of blood T cell repertoires in COVID-19. Sequencing was performed with immunoSEQ multiplex PCR; in TCRdb, only in-frame clones are kept and a portion is missing. The data contain roughly 210,000 clones, around 86% of them singletons. What was sequenced was PBMCs or T cells enriched from blood (not recorded which). The receptors stem from a man aged 25 to 40 in a cohort exposed to, infected with or recovered from COVID-19 (not recorded which). CDR3s include the opening cysteine and the closing phenylalanine or tryptophan. Fields, in order: J gene, clone size, V gene, D gene, CDR3 DNA, CDR3 protein. D genes are given only for firm matches. Rows may omit the clone size; those that give it use once, few, many or a size class.

TRBJ2-1 | once | TRBV19 | - | TGTGCCAGTAGTTTGGGGAGCTCCTACAATGAGCAGTTCTTC | CASSLGSSYNEQFF
TRBJ2-3 | - | TRBV7-7 | TRBD2 | TGTGCTAGCAGCCCAGTAGCGGGAGGGGGCACAGATACGCAGTATTTT | CASSPVAGGGTDTQYF
TRBJ2-1 | - | TRBV6-1 | TRBD1 | TGTGCCAGCAGTGAATCACTAGGACAGGGTTACAATGAGCAGTTCTTC | CASSESLGQGYNEQFF
TRBJ2-1 | - | TRBV3-1/TRBV3-2 | - | TGTGCCAGCAGCCAAGGGGGGGACTACAATGAGCAGTTCTTC | CASSQGGDYNEQFF
TRBJ1-2 | - | TRBV28 | - | TGTGCCAGCATCTTTTCGCAGGAACTAGTTTCGCGGGGTTATGGCTACACCTTC | CASIFSQELVSRGYGYTF
TRBJ2-2 | once | TRBV6-4 | - | TGTGCCAGCAGGGACCTTACCGGGGAGCTGTTTTTT | CASRDLTGELFF
TRBJ2-7 | - | TRBV6-5 | TRBD2 | TGTGCCAGCAGTTACTCGGCTAGCGGGAGGTCCTACGAGCAGTACTTC | CASSYSASGRSYEQYF
TRBJ2-3 | - | TRBV4-3 | TRBD1 | TGCGCCAGCAGCCCCGGGGACAGAATAACCACAGATACGCAGTATTTT | CASSPGDRITTDTQYF
TRBJ1-2 | - | TRBV28 | TRBD1 | TGTGCCAGCAGGACGGGACAGCAAGCCGATGGCTACACCTTC | CASRTGQQADGYTF
TRBJ1-3 | - | TRBV4-2 | TRBD1 | TGTGCCAGCAGGGGGACAGGCTCCACCATATATTTT | CASRGTGSTIYF
TRBJ1-4 | - | TRBV4-3 | - | TGCGCCAGCAGCGATAAGCCGGCAGGGGAGCGGGAAAAACTGTTTTTT | CASSDKPAGEREKLFF
TRBJ2-3 | - | TRBV15 | TRBD2 | TGTGCCACCAGCCTAATTCTAGCGGGAGGGGCTGATACGCAGTATTTT | CATSLILAGGADTQYF
TRBJ1-1 | - | TRBV5-1 | - | TGCGCCAGCAGCTCGCTCGGTAGCCGGGATACAGAGGCTTTCTTT | CASSSLGSRDTEAFF
TRBJ2-1 | - | TRBV19 | - | TGTGCCAGTAGTATCCTGTCTAACAATGAGCAGTTCTTC | CASSILSNNEQFF
TRBJ1-1 | many | TRBV2 | - | TGTGCCAGCAGGACGGACTTCGTGAACACTGAAGCTTTCTTT | CASRTDFVNTEAFF
TRBJ1-1 | - | TRBV5-4 | - | TGTGCCAGCAGTCCCACGCCCGGTCTGAACACTGAAGCTTTCTTT | CASSPTPGLNTEAFF
TRBJ1-1 | - | TRBV28 | - | TGTGCCAGCAGTTTAAGGGAGGACACTGAAGCTTTCTTT | CASSLREDTEAFF
TRBJ1-5 | - | TRBV28 | - | TGTGCCAGCAGTTGGAGGCAGCGGAGTCAGCCCCAGCATTTT | CASSWRQRSQPQHF
TRBJ1-2 | - | TRBV28 | TRBD1 | TGTGCCAGCACCTCTGACAGGGGGCTTGGTGGCTACACCTTC | CASTSDRGLGGYTF
TRBJ2-1 | - | TRBV4-3 | - | TGCGCCAGCAGCCAAGAAGTAAACAGCCTTGAGCAGTTCTTC | CASSQEVNSLEQFF
TRBJ2-3 | - | TRBV7-9 | - | TGTGCCAGCAGCCTCCGGGAGACAGATACGCAGTATTTT | CASSLRETDTQYF
TRBJ1-1 | - | TRBV28 | - | TGTGCCAGCAACACTTTTGGAGGGGCTTTCGAAGCTTTCTTT | CASNTFGGAFEAFF
TRBJ2-1 | - | TRBV7-9 | TRBD2 | TGTGCCAGCAGCTTTGGCGGGAGTACTGAGCAGTTCTTC | CASSFGGSTEQFF
TRBJ2-3 | - | TRBV24-1 | - | TGTGCCACCAGTGTTACCGGGGGAGATACGCAGTATTTT | CATSVTGGDTQYF
TRBJ1-1 | - | TRBV9 | - | TGTGCCAGCAGCGTAGACTACACTGAAGCTTTCTTT | CASSVDYTEAFF
TRBJ1-5 | - | TRBV28 | TRBD1 | TGTGCCAGCAGTTTGCGACAGGGAAGGGTCCCCCAGCATTTT | CASSLRQGRVPQHF
TRBJ1-5 | - | TRBV6-5 | TRBD1 | TGTGCCAGCAGTTACCGACAGGGTGGACAGCCCCAGCATTTT | CASSYRQGGQPQHF
TRBJ1-6 | - | TRBV30 | TRBD1 | TGTGCCTGGAGTCCCCTCCGACAGGGGTGGGCTTCCTATAATTCACCCCTCCACTTT | CAWSPLRQGWASYNSPLHF
TRBJ2-5 | - | TRBV7-3 | TRBD1 | TGTGCCAGCAGCCCCGGACAGGGGGAGACCCAGTACTTC | CASSPGQGETQYF
TRBJ1-5 | - | TRBV5-6 | - | TGTGCCAGCAGCTTGGACAGGGCCAATCAGCCCCAGCATTTT | CASSLDRANQPQHF
TRBJ1-5 | - | TRBV28 | TRBD1 | TGTGCCAGCAGAAGGGGGCGTCAGCCCCAGCATTTT | CASRRGRQPQHF
TRBJ2-7 | few | TRBV3-1/TRBV3-2 | - | TGTGCCAGCTCGTCTAGCCTCTACGAGCAGTACTTC | CASSSSLYEQYF
TRBJ2-2 | once | TRBV7-6 | - | TGTGCCAGCACCATCAGACGTGACGGGATTAACACCGGGGAGCTGTTTTTT | CASTIRRDGINTGELFF
TRBJ1-5 | - | TRBV6-5 | - | TGTGCCAGCAGGTTATCAGGGTCTAATCAGCCCCAGCATTTT | CASRLSGSNQPQHF
TRBJ2-6 | - | TRBV28 | - | TGTGCCAGCAGTGTAAGGGGCTCTGGGGCCAACGTCCTGACTTTC | CASSVRGSGANVLTF
TRBJ2-2 | few | TRBV5-4 | - | TGTGCCAGCAGCCGAGAGGGCAGGGGAATTCTCACTACCGGGGAGCTGTTTTTT | CASSREGRGILTTGELFF
TRBJ2-7 | - | TRBV7-2 | - | TGTGCCAGCAGCTTAGGAGGCCTGACGGCGGACGAGCAGTACTTC | CASSLGGLTADEQYF
TRBJ1-2 | - | TRBV6-5 | TRBD1 | TGTGCCAGCCGGACAGGGGGACCCAACTATGGCTACACCTTC | CASRTGGPNYGYTF
TRBJ1-5 | - | TRBV28 | - | TGTGCCAGCAGTTTGTGGAGCGGGGGAGGGGCTAGCAATCAGCCCCAGCATTTT | CASSLWSGGGASNQPQHF
TRBJ1-1 | - | TRBV28 | - | TGTGCCAGCAATACGGGTCAAAACACTGAAGCTTTCTTT | CASNTGQNTEAFF
TRBJ1-4 | - | TRBV6-5 | TRBD1 | TGTGCCAGCACCTTTACAGGGGTCCTCGAAAAACTGTTTTTT | CASTFTGVLEKLFF
TRBJ2-2 | once | TRBV5-1 | - | TGCGCCAGCAGCTTGGCCAGGGGGGCCGGGGAGCTGTTTTTT | CASSLARGAGELFF
TRBJ2-1 | - | TRBV18 | - | TGTGCCAGCTCACCATCGCCTTCCAGGGGAACCTCCTACAATGAGCAGTTCTTC | CASSPSPSRGTSYNEQFF
TRBJ2-7 | few | TRBV5-1 | - | TGCGCCAGCAGCTTGGCCTGGCTGAGGACTAAGACCTACGAGCAGTACTTC | CASSLAWLRTKTYEQYF
TRBJ2-1 | - | TRBV18 | TRBD2 | TGTGCCAGCTCAACTAGCGGTCCAAGGAACAATGAGCAGTTCTTC | CASSTSGPRNNEQFF
TRBJ2-7 | - | TRBV6-1 | TRBD2 | TGTGCCAGCAGTGAACCTCGGACTAGCGGGAGGAGGTACGAGCAGTACTTC | CASSEPRTSGRRYEQYF
TRBJ2-3 | - | TRBV6-5 | TRBD2 | TGTGCCAGCAGTTACCGCACAGCGGGAGCAGATACGCAGTATTTT | CASSYRTAGADTQYF
TRBJ1-2 | - | TRBV9 | TRBD1 | TGTGCCAGCAGTGATAGAGGACGGACAGGGTCCTCGGGCTACACCTTC | CASSDRGRTGSSGYTF
TRBJ2-5 | - | TRBV7-6 | TRBD1 | TGTGCCAGCAGCACGGGACAGGGGACGCAGTACTTC | CASSTGQGTQYF
TRBJ1-4 | - | TRBV6-5 | TRBD1 | TGTGCCAGCAGTCAGGGACAGGGATATGAAAAACTGTTTTTT | CASSQGQGYEKLFF
TRBJ1-1 | - | TRBV7-9 | - | TGTGCCAGCAGCTTAAATCCGGCGGGGAGAACTGAAGCTTTCTTT | CASSLNPAGRTEAFF
TRBJ2-2 | - | TRBV5-1 | TRBD2 | TGCGCCAGCAGCCTACTCCTAGCGGGAGGGGTCGGGGAGCTGTTTTTT | CASSLLLAGGVGELFF
TRBJ1-3 | once | TRBV11-2 | - | TGTGCCAGCAGCTTAGCCAGGGGAGGAAACACCATATATTTT | CASSLARGGNTIYF
TRBJ2-1 | - | TRBV5-5 | - | TGTGCCAGCAGCGAATCGGCCGGGACTGGCTACAATGAGCAGTTCTTC | CASSESAGTGYNEQFF
TRBJ1-5 | few | TRBV19 | TRBD1 | TGTGCCACCGGGACAGGGCATCAGCCCCAGCATTTT | CATGTGHQPQHF
TRBJ1-1 | - | TRBV18 | - | TGTGCCGTTTCGGGGGGCACTGAAGCTTTCTTT | CAVSGGTEAFF